These 19 T cell receptor beta chains were sequenced from one sample in a study of cytomegalovirus exposure and HLA in healthy donors. The study ran its PCR with 60 Vbeta and 13 Jbeta primers. TCRdb keeps only in-frame clones here, not all; method: immunoSEQ multiplex PCR. The sample lists about 120,000 clones, roughly 82% occurring once. Material for sequencing was PBMCs. The origin of the receptors is a man between 18 and 29 years old in good health and CMV-seropositive.

J is TRBJ1-2 and V is TRBV27, with D hard to call. CDR1 is MNHEY and CDR2 is SMNVEV in the germline V gene (reference sequence). The length of the CDR3 is 13 residues. V was trimmed by 6 bases and J by 7 bases, leaving 15 bases between them. The DNA of the CDR3 is TGTGCCAGCAGCAACCCACCCCCCGGTGGCTACACCTTC. Translation gives CASSNPPPGGYTF.

The V call is TRBV4-1, the J call TRBJ1-1; 8 bases match TRBD1. CDR3 length equals 15 residues. After removal of 4 bases from V and 3 bases from J, the junction contained 7 bases not matched to a gene. Germline CDR1 is MGHRA and CDR2 is YSYEKL. The CDR3 loop is CASSLFRGPDTEAFF. The CDR3 region has the DNA TGCGCCAGCAGCCTCTTCAGGGGGCCGGACACTGAAGCTTTCTTT.

This rearrangement joins TRBV6-1 to TRBJ1-1, with D hard to call. The germline V gene has CDR1 MNHNS and CDR2 SASEGT. The CDR3 covers 15 residues. V lost 3 bases to trimming and J lost 1 base, with 12 bases between them. The CDR3, as DNA: TGTGCCAGCAGTGAGCCGGCCGGAGGGAACACTGAAGCTTTCTTT. This gives the protein CASSEPAGGNTEAFF.

This clone has just a few counts. This chain connects TRBV6-1 to TRBJ1-1; D is undetermined. The CDR3 sequence is 13 residues long. Trimming stripped 3 bases from V and 3 bases from J, with 8 bases between. Germline assignment: CDR1 MNHNS and CDR2 SASEGT. Here the CDR3 reads CASSEVVDTEAFF. CDR3 sequence (DNA): TGTGCCAGCAGTGAGGTTGTAGACACTGAAGCTTTCTTT.

The chain has TRBV5-1 and TRBJ1-1; 9 bases are a match to TRBD1. This CDR3 is built from 14 residues. Germline V gene lookup returns CDR1 SGHRS and CDR2 YFSETQ. V trimming: 4 bases; J trimming: 4 bases; junction bases outside the gene matches: 5. DNA for the CDR3: TGCGCCAGCAGCGATACAGGGGGCACCACTGAAGCTTTCTTT. It specifies CASSDTGGTTEAFF. Variable domain in full (rest from reference TRBV5-1 and TRBJ1-1): KAGVTQTPRYLIKTRGQQVTLSCSPISGHRSVSWYQQTPGQGLQFLFEYFSETQRNKGNFPGRFSGRQFSNSRSEMNVSTLELGDSALYLCASSDTGGTTEAFFGQGTRLTVV.

The chain carries TRBV4-1 and TRBJ1-3; D perhaps matches TRBD1 (6 bases). Trimming stripped 0 bases from V and 0 bases from J, with 15 bases between. The germline V gene has CDR1 MGHRA and CDR2 YSYEKL. The CDR3 is made up of 18 amino acids. The chain's CDR3 is CASSQDIPGAASGNTIYF. The CDR3 DNA sequence: TGCGCCAGCAGCCAAGATATTCCAGGGGCCGCCTCTGGAAACACCATATATTTT.

Only a few counts were recorded for this clone. The J gene is TRBJ1-1, the V gene TRBV11-2; 7 positions agree with TRBD1. V lost 5 bases, J lost 0 bases, and 3 bases stayed unmatched. Germline V gene lookup returns CDR1 SGHAT and CDR2 FQNNGV. The CDR3 contains 14 residues. As DNA, the CDR3 is TGTGCCAGCAGCAGGGGACAGATGAACACTGAAGCTTTCTTT. Translation gives CASSRGQMNTEAFF.

The chain uses TRBV7-9 and TRBJ1-1; tentative D call: TRBD1 (5 bases). Germline-derived CDR1 and CDR2 are SEHNR and FQNEAQ (reference sequence). The V end was cut by 3 bases, the J end by 10 bases, with 18 bases between. The CDR3 runs to 14 residues. This CDR3 reads CASSLAQAGDSAFF. The DNA for the CDR3 is TGTGCCAGCAGCTTGGCACAGGCGGGGGATTCAGCTTTCTTT.

CDR3 sequence: CASSVSGANTGELFF. The CDR3 nucleotides read TGTGCCAGCAGCGTTAGCGGGGCGAACACCGGGGAGCTGTTTTTT. The chain is built from TRBV5-4 and TRBJ2-2; 8 bases line up with TRBD2. The V segment lost 4 bases and the J segment 0 bases; nucleotides outside the gene matches: 2. Per the germline V gene, CDR1 is SGHNT and CDR2 is YYREEE (reference sequence). CDR3 length: 15 amino acids.

The genes are TRBV5-1 and TRBJ1-2; D call uncertain. V lost 0 bases, J lost 0 bases, and 12 bases lay in between. This CDR3 is 16 amino acids long. Germline V gene sequence: CDR1 SGHRS, CDR2 YFSETQ. The CDR3 DNA follows: TGCGCCAGCAGCTTGGGTGGGCAGTCCCCTAACTATGGCTACACCTTC. Translating gives CASSLGGQSPNYGYTF.

The chain couples TRBV19 to TRBJ2-7; TRBD2 aligns across 13 bases. CDR3 size: 18 residues. Germline V gene sequence: CDR1 LNHDA, CDR2 SQIVND (reference sequence). With V trimmed by 4 bases and J by 3 bases, 12 bases remained unmatched. The CDR3 DNA follows: TGTGCCAGTAGTAGAATACCGGGACTAGCGGGATCGGGCTACGAGCAGTACTTC. Translation gives CASSRIPGLAGSGYEQYF.

V is TRBV7-8 and J is TRBJ2-1, with TRBD2 matching 13 bases. CDR3 length equals 17 residues. From germline, CDR1 is SGHVS and CDR2 FQNEAQ. V gave up 5 bases and J gave up 9 bases; unmatched junction bases: 13. The CDR3 reads CASSLGLAGWGQSEQFF. The CDR3 DNA is TGTGCCAGCAGCCTGGGACTAGCGGGGTGGGGGCAGAGTGAGCAGTTCTTC.

This clone was seen only once. The chain uses TRBV5-5 and TRBJ2-3, with TRBD2 identical over 8 bases. Per the germline V gene, CDR1 is SGHKS and CDR2 is YYEKEE (reference sequence). The CDR3 consists of 17 residues. The trim removed 0 bases at V and 6 bases at J, leaving 12 bases unmatched. CDR3 in amino acids: CASSLASSGFPGDTQYF. The CDR3, as DNA: TGTGCCAGCAGCTTGGCTTCTAGCGGGTTTCCAGGGGATACGCAGTATTTT.

This chain connects TRBV28 to TRBJ1-2; D may be TRBD1 (5 bases). Germline V gene sequence: CDR1 MDHEN, CDR2 SYDVKM. V lost 4 bases, J lost 4 bases, and 25 bases lay in between. The CDR3 spans 18 residues. The CDR3 DNA reads TGTGCCAGCAGTTCCGTGGGGGGGTTCGGGGTAGGAGGCTATGGCTACACCTTC. Translation gives CASSSVGGFGVGGYGYTF.

The sample holds a few counts of this clone. This sequence joins TRBV6-5 and TRBJ1-2, with 8 nucleotides matching TRBD1. The CDR3 runs to 12 residues. The V segment lost 8 bases and the J segment 4 bases; nucleotides outside the gene matches: 3. Looked up from germline, CDR1 is MNHEY and CDR2 is SVGAGI. The CDR3 region has the DNA TGTGCCAGCGGGGACAGGAGCTATGGCTACACCTTC. It specifies CASGDRSYGYTF.

This sequence joins TRBV9 and TRBJ2-2, with D uncertain. V lost 3 bases and J lost 4, with 13 bases in between. Germline CDR1 and CDR2: SGDLS and YYNGEE. The CDR3 spans 15 residues. This chain's CDR3 is CASSEWSRGTGELFF. For the CDR3, the DNA is TGTGCCAGCAGCGAATGGAGTCGAGGCACCGGGGAGCTGTTTTTT.

This chain uses TRBV6-5 with TRBJ1-2; D is uncertain. The CDR3 is 13 residues long. In germline, CDR1 is MNHEY, CDR2 SVGAGI. Trimming shortened V by 4 bases and J by 6 bases, and 12 bases separated the two germline ends. The CDR3 nucleotides read TGTGCCAGCAGTTCCGAGACTTTTGATGGCTACACCTTC. Protein product: CASSSETFDGYTF.

The chain is built from TRBV6-5 and TRBJ1-1; D perhaps matches TRBD1 (6 bases). In germline, CDR1 is MNHEY, CDR2 SVGAGI. The CDR3 has 13 residues. V lost 8 bases to trimming and J lost 1 base, with 11 bases between them. CDR3 nucleotides: TGTGCCAGCCAGATGACAGGGAACACTGAAGCTTTCTTT. This encodes CASQMTGNTEAFF.

J is TRBJ1-2 and V is TRBV28; no clear D. Germline V gene data show CDR1 as MDHEN and CDR2 as SYDVKM. Trimming removed 4 bases from V and 8 bases from J, with 11 bases in between. The CDR3 is made up of 12 amino acids. CDR3 nucleotide sequence: TGTGCCAGCAGTTCAGAAGCCAGGGGCTACACCTTC. As protein: CASSSEARGYTF.